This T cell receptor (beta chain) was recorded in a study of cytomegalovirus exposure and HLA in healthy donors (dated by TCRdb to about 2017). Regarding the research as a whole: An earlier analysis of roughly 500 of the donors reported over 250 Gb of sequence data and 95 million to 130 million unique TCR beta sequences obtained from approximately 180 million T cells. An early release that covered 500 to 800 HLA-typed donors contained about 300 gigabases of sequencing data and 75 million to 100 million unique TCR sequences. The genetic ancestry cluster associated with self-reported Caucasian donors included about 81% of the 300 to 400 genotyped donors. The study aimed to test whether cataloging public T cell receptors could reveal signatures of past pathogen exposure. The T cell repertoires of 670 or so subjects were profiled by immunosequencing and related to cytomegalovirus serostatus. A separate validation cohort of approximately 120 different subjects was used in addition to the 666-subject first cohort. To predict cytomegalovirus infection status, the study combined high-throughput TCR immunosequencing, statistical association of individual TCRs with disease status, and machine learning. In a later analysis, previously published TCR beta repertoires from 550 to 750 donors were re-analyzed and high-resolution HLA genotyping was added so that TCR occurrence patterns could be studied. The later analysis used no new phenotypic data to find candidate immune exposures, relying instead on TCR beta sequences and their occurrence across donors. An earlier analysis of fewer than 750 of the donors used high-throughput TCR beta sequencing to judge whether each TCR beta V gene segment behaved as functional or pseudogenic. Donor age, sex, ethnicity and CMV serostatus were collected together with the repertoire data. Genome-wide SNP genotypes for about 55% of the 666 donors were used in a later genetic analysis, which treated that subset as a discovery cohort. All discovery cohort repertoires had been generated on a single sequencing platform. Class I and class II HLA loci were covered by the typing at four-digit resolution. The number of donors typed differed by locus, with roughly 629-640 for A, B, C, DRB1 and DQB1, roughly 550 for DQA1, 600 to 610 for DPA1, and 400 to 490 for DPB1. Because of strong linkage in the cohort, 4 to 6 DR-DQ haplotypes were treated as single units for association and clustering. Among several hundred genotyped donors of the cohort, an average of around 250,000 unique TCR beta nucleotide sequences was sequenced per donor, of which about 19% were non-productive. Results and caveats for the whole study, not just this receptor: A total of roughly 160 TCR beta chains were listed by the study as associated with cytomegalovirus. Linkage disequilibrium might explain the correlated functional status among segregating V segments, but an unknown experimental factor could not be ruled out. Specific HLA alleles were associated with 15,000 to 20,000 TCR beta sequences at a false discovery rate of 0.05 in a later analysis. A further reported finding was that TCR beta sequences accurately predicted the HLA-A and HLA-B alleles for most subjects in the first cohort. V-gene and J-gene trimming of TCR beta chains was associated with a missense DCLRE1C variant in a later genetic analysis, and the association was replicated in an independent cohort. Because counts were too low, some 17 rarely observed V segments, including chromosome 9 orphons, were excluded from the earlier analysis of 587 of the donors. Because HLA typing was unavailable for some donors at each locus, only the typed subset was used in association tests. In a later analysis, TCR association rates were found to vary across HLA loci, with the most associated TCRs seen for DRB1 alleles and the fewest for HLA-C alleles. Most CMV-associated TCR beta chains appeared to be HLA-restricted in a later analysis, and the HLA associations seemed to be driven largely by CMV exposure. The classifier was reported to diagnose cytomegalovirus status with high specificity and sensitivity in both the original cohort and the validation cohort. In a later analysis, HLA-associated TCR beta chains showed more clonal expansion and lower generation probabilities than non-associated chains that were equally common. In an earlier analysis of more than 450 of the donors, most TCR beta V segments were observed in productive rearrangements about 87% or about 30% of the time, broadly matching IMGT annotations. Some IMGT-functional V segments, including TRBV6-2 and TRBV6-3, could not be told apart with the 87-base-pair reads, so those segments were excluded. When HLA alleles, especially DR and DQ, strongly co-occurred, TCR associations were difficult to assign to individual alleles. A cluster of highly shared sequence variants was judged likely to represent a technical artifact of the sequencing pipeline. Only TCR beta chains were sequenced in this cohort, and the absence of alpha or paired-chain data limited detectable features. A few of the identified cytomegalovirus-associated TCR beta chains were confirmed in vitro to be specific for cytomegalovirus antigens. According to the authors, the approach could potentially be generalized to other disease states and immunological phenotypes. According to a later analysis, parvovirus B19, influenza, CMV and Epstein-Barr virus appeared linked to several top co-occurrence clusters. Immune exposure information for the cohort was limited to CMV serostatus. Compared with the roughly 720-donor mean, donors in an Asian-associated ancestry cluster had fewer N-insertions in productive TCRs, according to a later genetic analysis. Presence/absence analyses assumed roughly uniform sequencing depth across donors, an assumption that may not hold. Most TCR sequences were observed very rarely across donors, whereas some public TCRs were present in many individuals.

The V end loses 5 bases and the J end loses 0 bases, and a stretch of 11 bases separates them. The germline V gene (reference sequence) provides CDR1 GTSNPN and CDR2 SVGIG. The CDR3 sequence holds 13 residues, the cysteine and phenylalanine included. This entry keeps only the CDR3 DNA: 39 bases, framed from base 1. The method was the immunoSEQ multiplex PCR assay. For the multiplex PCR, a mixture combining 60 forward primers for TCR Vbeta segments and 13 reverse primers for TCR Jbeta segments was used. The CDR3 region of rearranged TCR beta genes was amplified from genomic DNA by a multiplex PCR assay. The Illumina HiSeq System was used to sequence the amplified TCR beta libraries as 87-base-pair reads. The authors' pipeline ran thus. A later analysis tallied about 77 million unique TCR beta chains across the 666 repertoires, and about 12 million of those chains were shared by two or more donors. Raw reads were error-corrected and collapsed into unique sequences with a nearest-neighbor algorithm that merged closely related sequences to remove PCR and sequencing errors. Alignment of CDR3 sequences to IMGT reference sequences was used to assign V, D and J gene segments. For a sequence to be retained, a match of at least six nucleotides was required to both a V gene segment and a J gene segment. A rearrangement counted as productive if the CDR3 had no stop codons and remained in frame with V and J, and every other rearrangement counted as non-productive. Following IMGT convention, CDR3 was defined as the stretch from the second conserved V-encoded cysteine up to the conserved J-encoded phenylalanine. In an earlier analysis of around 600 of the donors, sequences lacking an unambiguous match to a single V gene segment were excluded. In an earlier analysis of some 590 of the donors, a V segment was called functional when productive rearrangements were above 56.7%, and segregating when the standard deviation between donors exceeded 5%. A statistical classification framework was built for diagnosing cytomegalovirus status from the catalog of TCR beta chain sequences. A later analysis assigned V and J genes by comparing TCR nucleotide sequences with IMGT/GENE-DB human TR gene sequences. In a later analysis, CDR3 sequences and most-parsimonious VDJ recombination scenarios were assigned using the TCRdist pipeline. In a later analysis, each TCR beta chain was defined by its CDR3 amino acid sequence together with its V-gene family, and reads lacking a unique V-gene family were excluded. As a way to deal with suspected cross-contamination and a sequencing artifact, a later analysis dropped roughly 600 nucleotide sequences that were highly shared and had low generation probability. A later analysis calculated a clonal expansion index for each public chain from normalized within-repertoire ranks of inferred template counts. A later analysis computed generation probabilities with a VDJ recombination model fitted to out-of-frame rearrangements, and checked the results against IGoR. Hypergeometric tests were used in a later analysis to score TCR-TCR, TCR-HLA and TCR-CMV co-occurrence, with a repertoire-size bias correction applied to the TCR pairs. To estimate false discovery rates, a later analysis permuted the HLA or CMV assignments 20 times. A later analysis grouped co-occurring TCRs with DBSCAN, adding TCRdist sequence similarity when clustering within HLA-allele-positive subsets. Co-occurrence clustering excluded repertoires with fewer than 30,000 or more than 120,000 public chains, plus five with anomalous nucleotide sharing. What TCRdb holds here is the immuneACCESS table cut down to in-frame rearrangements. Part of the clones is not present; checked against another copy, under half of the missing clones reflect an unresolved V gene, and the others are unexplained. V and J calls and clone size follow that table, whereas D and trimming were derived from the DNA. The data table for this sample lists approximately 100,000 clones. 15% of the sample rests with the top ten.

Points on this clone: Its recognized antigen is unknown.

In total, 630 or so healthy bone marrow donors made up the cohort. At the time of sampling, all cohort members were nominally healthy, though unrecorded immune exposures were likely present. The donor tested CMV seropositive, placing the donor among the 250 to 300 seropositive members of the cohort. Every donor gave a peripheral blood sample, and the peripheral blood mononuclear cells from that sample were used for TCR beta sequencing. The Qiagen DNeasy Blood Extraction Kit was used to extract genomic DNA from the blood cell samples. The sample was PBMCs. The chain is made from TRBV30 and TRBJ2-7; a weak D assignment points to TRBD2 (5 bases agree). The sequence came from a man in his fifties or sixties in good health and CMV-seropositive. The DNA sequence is TGTGCCTGGTCAACAGCGGTCTCCTACGAGCAGTACTTC. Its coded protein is CAWSTAVSYEQYF.